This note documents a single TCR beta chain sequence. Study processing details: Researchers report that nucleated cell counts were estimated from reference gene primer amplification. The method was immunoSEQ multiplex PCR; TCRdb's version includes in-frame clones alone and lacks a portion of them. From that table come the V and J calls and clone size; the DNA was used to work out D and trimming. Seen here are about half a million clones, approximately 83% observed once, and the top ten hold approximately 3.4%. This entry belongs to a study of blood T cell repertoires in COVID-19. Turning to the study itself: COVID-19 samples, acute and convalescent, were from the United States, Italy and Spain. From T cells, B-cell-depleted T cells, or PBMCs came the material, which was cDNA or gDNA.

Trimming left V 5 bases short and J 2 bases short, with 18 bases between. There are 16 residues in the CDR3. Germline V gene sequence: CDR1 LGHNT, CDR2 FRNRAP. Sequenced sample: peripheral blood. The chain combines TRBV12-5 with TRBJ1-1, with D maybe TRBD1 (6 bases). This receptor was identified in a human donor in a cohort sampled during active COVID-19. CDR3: CASGLTAGGGNTEAFF. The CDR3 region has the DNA TGTGCTAGTGGTCTGACTGCGGGAGGGGGAAACACTGAAGCTTTCTTT.